Shown below are 20 T cell receptor beta chains from a single sample sequenced in a study of neoadjuvant anti-PD-1 for oral cavity cancer. TCRdb's table, derived via immunoSEQ multiplex PCR, lists solely in-frame clones and lacks some. The sample includes 14,000 or so clones, roughly two thirds of them seen just once. Time point specified: after neoadjuvant nivolumab, at surgical resection. This specimen consisted of PBMCs, obtained after nivolumab (anti-PD-1) treatment. These receptors were obtained from a person between 35 and 79 years old with oral cavity squamous cell carcinoma.

This chain uses TRBV9 with TRBJ2-3, with TRBD2 matching over 8 bases. CDR1 SGDLS and CDR2 YYNGEE come from the germline V gene. J gave up 5 bases and V 0 bases, and 5 bases lay outside the gene matches. CDR3 size: 15 residues. The CDR3: CASSVAGGPIDTQYF. DNA of the CDR3: TGTGCCAGCAGCGTAGCGGGAGGGCCTATAGATACGCAGTATTTT.

This chain links TRBV28 with TRBJ1-1; no clear D gene. CDR3 length: 14 amino acids. Trimming pared 1 base from V and 5 bases from J, leaving 11 bases between. Germline loops: CDR1 MDHEN, CDR2 SYDVKM. CDR3 in DNA: TGTGCCAGCAGTTTATCCCGGGCCAGTACTGAAGCTTTCTTT. This encodes CASSLSRASTEAFF.

This clone was seen a handful of times. J is TRBJ1-5 and V is TRBV19; D ambiguous. The germline V and J ends were trimmed by 4 bases and 5 bases, with 21 bases remaining between them. The CDR3 runs to 17 residues. Germline CDR1 reads LNHDA; CDR2 reads SQIVND (reference sequence). The CDR3 DNA reads as TGTGCCAGTAGTACTAAAACACCAAAGTCGGGCGATCAGCCCCAGCATTTT. Translating gives CASSTKTPKSGDQPQHF. Full variable domain (remainder filled in from reference TRBV19 and TRBJ1-5): DGGITQSPKYLFRKEGQNVTLSCEQNLNHDAMYWYRQDPGQGLRLIYYSQIVNDFQKGDIAEGYSVSREKKESFPLTVTSAQKNPTAFYLCASSTKTPKSGDQPQHFGDGTRLSIL.

This clone was found once. The J gene is TRBJ1-2, the V gene TRBV5-4; the match to TRBD1 covers 7 bases. Germline assignment: CDR1 SGHNT and CDR2 YYREEE (reference sequence). This CDR3 has 12 residues. V lost 7 bases and J lost 5; bases outside the gene matches: 5. The chain's CDR3 is CASGDRTYGYTF. CDR3 DNA: TGTGCCAGCGGGGACAGAACATATGGCTACACCTTC.

CDR3 protein: CASSSGQDSNQPQHF. The CDR3 DNA sequence: TGTGCCAGCAGCTCGGGACAGGATAGCAATCAGCCCCAGCATTTT. The rearrangement links TRBV9 to TRBJ1-5; 8 bases are shared with TRBD1. CDR3 length: 15 amino acids. The J segment lost 0 bases and the V segment lost 4 bases, leaving 3 bases of the junction unmatched. CDR1 and CDR2 from the germline V gene are SGDLS and YYNGEE.

This clone has just a few counts. The V and J genes are TRBV19 and TRBJ1-1; no clear D gene. CDR1 and CDR2 (germline): LNHDA, SQIVND (reference sequence). V lost 6 bases, J lost 0 bases, and 14 bases lay in between. This CDR3 spans 15 amino acids. CDR3 sequence reads: CASRAPRSMNTEAFF. The CDR3, as DNA: TGTGCCAGTAGGGCCCCCAGGAGCATGAACACTGAAGCTTTCTTT.

This clone was detected a few times. This chain links TRBV23-1 with TRBJ1-1, with 9 bases identical to TRBD1. TRBV23-1 is sorted into the ORF group, with uncertain function. This CDR3 region has 14 residues. The J segment lost 4 bases and the V segment lost 6 bases, leaving 6 bases of the junction unmatched. The CDR3 DNA sequence: TGCGCCAGCAGCCAACCGGACAGGGGCACTGAAGCTTTCTTT. Its translation is CASSQPDRGTEAFF.

The genes are TRBV19 and TRBJ2-4; possible D gene TRBD2, 5 bases. V lost 5 bases, J lost 8 bases, and 19 bases lay in between. The CDR3 contains 15 residues. Germline lookup yields CDR1 LNHDA and CDR2 SQIVND (reference sequence). As DNA, the CDR3 is TGTGCCAGTAGTTCCCAAGGGAACCCGAGGGACATTCAGTACTTC. It translates to CASSSQGNPRDIQYF.

The chain is built from TRBV10-2 and TRBJ1-1; D is unclear. The CDR3 runs 12 residues. Trimming left V 11 bases short and J 0 bases short, with 10 bases between. Germline V CDR1 and CDR2: WSHSY, SAAADI. CDR3 in DNA: TGCGCCTCCTCACGGATGAACACTGAAGCTTTCTTT. It yields the protein CASSRMNTEAFF.

The rearrangement uses TRBV14 and TRBJ2-7; TRBD1 matches at 11 bases. V gave up 8 bases and J gave up 3 bases; unmatched junction bases: 6. The CDR3 loop spans 14 amino acids. The germline V gene encodes CDR1 SGHDN and CDR2 FVKESK. The DNA of the CDR3 is TGTGCCAGCCTCTCCGGGACAGGGGGCTACGAGCAGTACTTC. Translating it yields CASLSGTGGYEQYF.

CDR3 nucleotide sequence: TGCGCCAGCAGCCCCCAGCCTAGCGGGAGTCCCTACAATGAGCAGTTCTTC. Translating it yields CASSPQPSGSPYNEQFF. The chain has TRBV4-1 and TRBJ2-1; the match to TRBD2 covers 10 bases. V was clipped by 4 bases and J by 2 bases; unmatched bases: 8. The CDR3 extends over 17 amino acids. From germline, CDR1 is MGHRA and CDR2 YSYEKL.

This chain uses TRBV19 with TRBJ2-2; a weak D match, TRBD2 (6 bases). This CDR3 has 16 amino acids. Germline V gene data show CDR1 as LNHDA and CDR2 as SQIVND (reference sequence). Trimming removed 5 bases from V and 0 bases from J, with 13 bases in between. CDR3 bases: TGTGCCAGTAGTTTCTTAGCGGCCGCGAACACCGGGGAGCTGTTTTTT. Translating it yields CASSFLAAANTGELFF.

V usage is TRBV10-3 and J usage is TRBJ2-3; D may be TRBD2 (5 bases). This CDR3 is built from 15 residues. Trimming stripped 3 bases from V and 6 bases from J, with 16 bases between. The V gene's germline CDR1 is ENHRY and CDR2 SYGVKD. The DNA for the CDR3 is TGTGCCATCAGTGAAAACGAGCCTAGCTTCGATACGCAGTATTTT. It is translated as CAISENEPSFDTQYF.

This clone showed up just a few times. In nucleotides, the CDR3 is TGTGCCAGCAGTTCACCCTGGTATAGCGGGGAGACCCAGTACTTC. Its translation: CASSSPWYSGETQYF. The chain links TRBV28 to TRBJ2-5; TRBD2 aligns across 7 bases. V shed 4 bases, J shed 5 bases, and the junction held 10 bases outside the gene matches. This CDR3 is 15 amino acids long. Germline loops: CDR1 MDHEN, CDR2 SYDVKM.

The J gene is TRBJ2-7, the V gene TRBV15; 7 nucleotides line up with TRBD1. Germline V gene sequence: CDR1 LNHNV, CDR2 YYDKDF (reference sequence). Unmatched junction bases numbered 11, after V lost 8 bases and J lost 7 bases. The CDR3 is made up of 13 amino acids. The chain's CDR3 is CATLRGPGGEQYF. In DNA form, the CDR3 reads TGTGCCACCCTCCGGGGCCCAGGGGGAGAGCAGTACTTC.

The chain couples TRBV5-1 to TRBJ2-1; no firm D call. Germline CDR1 and CDR2: SGHRS and YFSETQ. This CDR3 comprises 15 residues. Trimming stripped 2 bases from V and 0 bases from J, with 9 bases between. The CDR3 sequence is CASSFNAYSYNEQFF. CDR3 sequence (DNA): TGCGCCAGCAGCTTTAACGCTTACTCCTACAATGAGCAGTTCTTC.

V is TRBV30 and J is TRBJ2-1; D is unclear. V was pared by 4 bases and J by 5 bases, with 12 bases between. The CDR3 length is 13 residues. Germline-derived CDR1 and CDR2 are GTSNPN and SVGIG (reference sequence). Written as DNA, the CDR3 is TGTGCCTGGACCCGGATAGGAAACAATGAGCAGTTCTTC. Amino acid sequence: CAWTRIGNNEQFF.

V and J are TRBV19 and TRBJ2-1; a weak D match, TRBD1 (6 bases). V lost 3 bases and J lost 0, with 12 bases in between. Germline loops: CDR1 LNHDA, CDR2 SQIVND (reference sequence). This CDR3 has 16 amino acids. The CDR3 nucleotides read TGTGCCAGTAGTATGTTAACAGGGAACTCCTACAATGAGCAGTTCTTC. Amino acid sequence: CASSMLTGNSYNEQFF.

CDR3 sequence: CASSLYEDPRETQYF. CDR3 in DNA: TGTGCCAGCAGCTTATACGAGGACCCGCGGGAGACCCAGTACTTC. V is TRBV7-6 and J is TRBJ2-5, with D hard to call. The CDR3 totals 15 residues. The germline V and J ends were trimmed by 2 bases and 5 bases, with 15 bases remaining between them. Germline CDR1 and CDR2: SGHVS and FNYEAQ.

V usage is TRBV10-3 and J usage is TRBJ2-1, with 8 bases fitting TRBD2. CDR1 is ENHRY and CDR2 is SYGVKD in the germline V gene. The CDR3 extends over 17 amino acids. V trimming: 1 base; J trimming: 7 bases; junction bases outside the gene matches: 12. CDR3 protein: CAISEWPWREVTNEQFF. In DNA, the CDR3 is TGTGCCATCAGTGAGTGGCCTTGGCGGGAGGTTACGAATGAGCAGTTCTTC.